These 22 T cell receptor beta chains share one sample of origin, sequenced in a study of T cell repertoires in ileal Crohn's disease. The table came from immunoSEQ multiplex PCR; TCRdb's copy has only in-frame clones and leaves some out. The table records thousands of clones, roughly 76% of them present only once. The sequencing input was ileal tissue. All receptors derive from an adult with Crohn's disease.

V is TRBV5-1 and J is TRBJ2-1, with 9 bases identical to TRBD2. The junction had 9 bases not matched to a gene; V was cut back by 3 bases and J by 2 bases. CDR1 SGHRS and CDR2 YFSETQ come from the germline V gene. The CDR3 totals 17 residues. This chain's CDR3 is CASSWGTSTFPYNEQFF. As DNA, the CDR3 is TGCGCCAGCAGCTGGGGGACTAGCACATTCCCCTACAATGAGCAGTTCTTC. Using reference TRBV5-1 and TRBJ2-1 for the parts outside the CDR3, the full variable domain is KAGVTQTPRYLIKTRGQQVTLSCSPISGHRSVSWYQQTPGQGLQFLFEYFSETQRNKGNFPGRFSGRQFSNSRSEMNVSTLELGDSALYLCASSWGTSTFPYNEQFFGPGTRLTVL.

The CDR3 DNA is TGTGCCAGCAGTTACGTGCCGGGCAATGAGCAGTTCTTC. This encodes CASSYVPGNEQFF. The chain uses TRBV6-6 and TRBJ2-1, with D uncertain. In germline, CDR1 is MNHNY, CDR2 SVGAGI (reference sequence). V was shortened by 2 bases and J by 6 bases, with 8 bases between the two germline ends. This CDR3 has 13 amino acids.

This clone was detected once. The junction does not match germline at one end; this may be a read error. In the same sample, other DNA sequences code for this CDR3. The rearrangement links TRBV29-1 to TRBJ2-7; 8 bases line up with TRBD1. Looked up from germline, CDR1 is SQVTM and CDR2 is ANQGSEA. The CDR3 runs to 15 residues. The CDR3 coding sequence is TGCAGCGCTGAGGGGGTCAGGGGGCGACCCTACGAGCAATACTTC. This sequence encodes CSAEGVRGRPYEQYF.

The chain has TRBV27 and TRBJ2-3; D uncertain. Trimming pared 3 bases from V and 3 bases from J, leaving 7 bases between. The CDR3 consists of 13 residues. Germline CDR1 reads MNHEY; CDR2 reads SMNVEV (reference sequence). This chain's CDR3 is CASSFTRTDTQYF. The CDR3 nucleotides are TGTGCCAGCAGTTTTACCAGGACAGATACGCAGTATTTT.

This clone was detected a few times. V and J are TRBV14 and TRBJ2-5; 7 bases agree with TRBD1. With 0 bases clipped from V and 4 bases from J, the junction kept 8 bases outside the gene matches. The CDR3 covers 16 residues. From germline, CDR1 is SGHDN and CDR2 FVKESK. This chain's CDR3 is CASSQDWQGVRETQYF. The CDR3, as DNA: TGTGCCAGCAGCCAAGATTGGCAGGGGGTGAGAGAGACCCAGTACTTC.

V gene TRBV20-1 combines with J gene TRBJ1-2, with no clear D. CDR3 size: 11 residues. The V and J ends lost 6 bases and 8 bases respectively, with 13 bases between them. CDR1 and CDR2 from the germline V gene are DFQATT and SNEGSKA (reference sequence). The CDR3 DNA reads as TGCAGTGCGAGACCTGGGCTGGGCTACACCTTC. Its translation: CSARPGLGYTF.

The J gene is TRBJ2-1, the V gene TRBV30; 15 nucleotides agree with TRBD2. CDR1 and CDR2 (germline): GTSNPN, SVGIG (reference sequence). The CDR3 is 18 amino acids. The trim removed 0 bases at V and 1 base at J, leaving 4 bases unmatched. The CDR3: CAWSVLGLAGGSYNEQFF. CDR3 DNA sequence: TGTGCCTGGAGTGTACTCGGACTAGCGGGAGGGTCCTACAATGAGCAGTTCTTC.

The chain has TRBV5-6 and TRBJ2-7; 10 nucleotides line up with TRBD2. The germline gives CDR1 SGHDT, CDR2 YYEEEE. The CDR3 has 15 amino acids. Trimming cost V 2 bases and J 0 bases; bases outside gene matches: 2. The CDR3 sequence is CASSFLAGDSYEQYF. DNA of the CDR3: TGTGCCAGCAGCTTCCTAGCGGGAGACTCCTACGAGCAGTACTTC. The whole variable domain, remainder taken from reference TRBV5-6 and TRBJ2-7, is DAGVTQSPTHLIKTRGQQVTLRCSPKSGHDTVSWYQQALGQGPQFIFQYYEEEERQRGNFPDRFSGHQFPNYSSELNVNALLLGDSALYLCASSFLAGDSYEQYFGPGTRLTVT.

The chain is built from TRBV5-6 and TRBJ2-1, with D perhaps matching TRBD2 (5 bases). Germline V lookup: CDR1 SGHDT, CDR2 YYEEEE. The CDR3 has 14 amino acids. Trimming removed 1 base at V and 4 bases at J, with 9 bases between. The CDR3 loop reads CASSLISGYNEQFF. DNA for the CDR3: TGTGCCAGCAGCTTGATTTCGGGGTACAATGAGCAGTTCTTC.

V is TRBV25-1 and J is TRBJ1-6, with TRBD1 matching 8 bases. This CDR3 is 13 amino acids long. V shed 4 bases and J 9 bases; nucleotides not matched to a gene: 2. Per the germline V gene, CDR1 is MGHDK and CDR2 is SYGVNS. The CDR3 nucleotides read TGTGCCAGCAGTGGGGACAGGTTTTCACCCCTCCACTTT. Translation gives CASSGDRFSPLHF.

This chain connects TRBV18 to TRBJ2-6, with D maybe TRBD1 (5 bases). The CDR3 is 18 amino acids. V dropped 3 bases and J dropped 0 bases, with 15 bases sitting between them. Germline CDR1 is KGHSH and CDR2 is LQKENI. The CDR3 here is CASSPSSQGSSGANVLTF. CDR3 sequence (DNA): TGTGCCAGCTCACCTTCCTCTCAGGGTAGCTCTGGGGCCAACGTCCTGACTTTC.

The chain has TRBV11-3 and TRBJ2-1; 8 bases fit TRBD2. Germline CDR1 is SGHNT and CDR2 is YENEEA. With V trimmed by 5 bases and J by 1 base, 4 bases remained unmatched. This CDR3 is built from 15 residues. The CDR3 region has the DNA TGTGCCAGCAGCCCTACTAGCGGTTCCTACAATGAGCAGTTCTTC. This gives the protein CASSPTSGSYNEQFF.

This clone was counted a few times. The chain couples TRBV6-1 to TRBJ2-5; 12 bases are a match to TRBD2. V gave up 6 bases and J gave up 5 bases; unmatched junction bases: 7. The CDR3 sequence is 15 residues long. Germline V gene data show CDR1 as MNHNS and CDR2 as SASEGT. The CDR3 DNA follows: TGTGCCAGCAGCACCCTAGCGGGAGGGGGGGAGACCCAGTACTTC. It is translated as CASSTLAGGGETQYF.

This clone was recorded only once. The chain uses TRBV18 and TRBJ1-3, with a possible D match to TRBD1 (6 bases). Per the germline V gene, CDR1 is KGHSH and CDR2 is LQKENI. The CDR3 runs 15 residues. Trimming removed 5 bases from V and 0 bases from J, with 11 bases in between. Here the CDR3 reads CASSVGASSGNTIYF. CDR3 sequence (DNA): TGTGCCAGCTCAGTGGGGGCCTCCTCTGGAAACACCATATATTTT. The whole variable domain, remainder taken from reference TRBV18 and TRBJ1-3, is NAGVMQNPRHLVRRRGQEARLRCSPMKGHSHVYWYRQLPEEGLKFMVYLQKENIIDESGMPKERFSAEFPKEGPSILRIQQVVRGDSAAYFCASSVGASSGNTIYFGEGSWLTVV.

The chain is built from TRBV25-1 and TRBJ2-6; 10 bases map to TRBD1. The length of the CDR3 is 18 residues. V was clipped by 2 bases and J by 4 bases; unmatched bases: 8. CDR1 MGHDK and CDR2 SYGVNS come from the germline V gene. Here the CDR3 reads CASSEPRGTGVGANVLTF. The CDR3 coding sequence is TGTGCCAGCAGTGAACCCCGGGGGACAGGGGTAGGGGCCAACGTCCTGACTTTC.

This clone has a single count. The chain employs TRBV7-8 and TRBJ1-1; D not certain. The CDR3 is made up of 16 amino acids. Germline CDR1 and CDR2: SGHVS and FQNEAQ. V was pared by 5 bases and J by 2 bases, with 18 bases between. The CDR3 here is CASSAMGYRLNTEAFF. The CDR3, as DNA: TGTGCCAGCAGCGCAATGGGGTACAGACTAAACACTGAAGCTTTCTTT.

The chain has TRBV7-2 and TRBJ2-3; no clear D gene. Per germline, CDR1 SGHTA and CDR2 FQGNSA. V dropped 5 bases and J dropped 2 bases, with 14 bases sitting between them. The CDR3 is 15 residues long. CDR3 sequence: CASSPSSRLTDTQYF. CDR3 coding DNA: TGTGCCAGCAGCCCTAGTAGCCGCCTCACAGATACGCAGTATTTT.

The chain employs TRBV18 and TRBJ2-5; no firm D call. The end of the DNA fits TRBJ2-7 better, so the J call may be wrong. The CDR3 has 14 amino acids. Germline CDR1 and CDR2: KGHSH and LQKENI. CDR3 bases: TGTGCCAGCTCACCGTCGAAACCGCCCCACGAGCAGTACTTC. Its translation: CASSPSKPPHEQYF.

CDR3 region: CAWSVMSEAFF. In DNA, the CDR3 is TGTGCCTGGAGTGTAATGAGTGAAGCTTTCTTT. The V call is TRBV30, the J call TRBJ1-1; D unclear. CDR1 is GTSNPN, CDR2 SVGIG, per germline (reference sequence). Trimming removed 0 bases from V and 7 bases from J, with 6 bases in between. The CDR3 has 11 residues.

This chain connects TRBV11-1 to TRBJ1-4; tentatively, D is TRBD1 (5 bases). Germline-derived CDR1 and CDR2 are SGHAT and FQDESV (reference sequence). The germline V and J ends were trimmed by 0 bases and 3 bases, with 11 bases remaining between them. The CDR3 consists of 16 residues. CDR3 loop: CASSLAGGRSNEKLFF. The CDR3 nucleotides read TGTGCCAGCAGCTTAGCCGGGGGACGGTCTAATGAAAAACTGTTTTTT.

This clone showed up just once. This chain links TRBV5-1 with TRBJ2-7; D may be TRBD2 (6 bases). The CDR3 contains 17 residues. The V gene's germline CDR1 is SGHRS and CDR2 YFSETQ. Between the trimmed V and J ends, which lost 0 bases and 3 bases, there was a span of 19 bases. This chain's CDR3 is CASSLGRSGGSSYEQYF. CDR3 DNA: TGCGCCAGCAGCTTGGGTCGGTCCGGGGGATCAAGCTACGAGCAGTACTTC.

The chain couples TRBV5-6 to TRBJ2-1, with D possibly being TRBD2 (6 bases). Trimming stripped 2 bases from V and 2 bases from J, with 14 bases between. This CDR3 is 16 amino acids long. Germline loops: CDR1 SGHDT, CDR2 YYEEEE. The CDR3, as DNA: TGTGCCAGCAGCTTCGGAACGGGAGTCCCCTACAATGAGCAGTTCTTC. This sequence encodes CASSFGTGVPYNEQFF. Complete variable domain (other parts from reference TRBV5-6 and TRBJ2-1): DAGVTQSPTHLIKTRGQQVTLRCSPKSGHDTVSWYQQALGQGPQFIFQYYEEEERQRGNFPDRFSGHQFPNYSSELNVNALLLGDSALYLCASSFGTGVPYNEQFFGPGTRLTVL.